This T cell receptor (beta chain) was sequenced during a study of blood T cell repertoires in COVID-19. Some clones are missing from TCRdb's copy, which holds only in-frame ones; the method was immunoSEQ multiplex PCR. The data hold 250,000 to 300,000 clones, with around 91% observed a single time. This CDR3 has 19 amino acids. V shed 0 bases, J shed 6 bases, and the junction held 18 bases outside the gene matches. Germline V gene data show CDR1 as MDHEN and CDR2 as SYDVKM. V is TRBV28 and J is TRBJ1-2, with TRBD1 matching over 8 bases. The sequence came from a woman aged 60-75 years with acute or convalescent COVID-19. What was sequenced was peripheral blood. The CDR3 loop reads CASSLWVADRVAGKDGYTF. Written as DNA, the CDR3 is TGTGCCAGCAGTTTATGGGTTGCGGACAGGGTCGCTGGAAAAGATGGCTACACCTTC.